This T cell receptor (beta chain) originates from a study of early T cells in non-severe SARS-CoV-2 infection. Turning to the study itself: Unsorted whole blood bulk RNA was sequenced, with unpaired chains.

Attachment of unique molecular identifiers was made to individual cDNA molecules. One entry per CDR3 protein, called by TCRdb with MiXCR from the 5' RACE reads. The repertoire holds tens of thousands of distinct CDR3 sequences, with over 4.5% as singletons. With V trimmed by 6 bases and J by 0 bases, 14 bases remained unmatched. CDR3 length: 17 residues. Germline values: CDR1 DFQATT, CDR2 SNEGSKA (reference sequence). J is TRBJ2-1 and V is TRBV20-1; 7 positions agree with TRBD2. Specimen: whole blood. This receptor was taken from an adult who was a healthcare worker with PCR-confirmed SARS-CoV-2 infection or an uninfected control (not recorded which). This CDR3 reads CSADGPNAGVSYNEQFF. The CDR3 bases are TGCAGTGCCGACGGCCCTAACGCGGGAGTCTCCTACAATGAGCAGTTCTTC.